This T cell receptor beta chain was captured by sequencing in a study of human T cells and chemical hapten exposure. Study at large: The patients were mostly female; they had alopecia areata, totalis or universalis. Study outcomes and limitations: While controls formed fewer of them, expanded TCRs formed significantly more large CDR3 similarity clusters.

Time point of the sample: pre-sensitization, week 0. Treatment in this sample: therapeutic diphenylcyclopropenone sensitization with weekly scalp DPC. The CDR3 runs to 15 residues. Looked up from germline, CDR1 is MNHEY and CDR2 is SVGEGT. Trimming pared 6 bases from V and 4 bases from J, leaving 18 bases between. Library construction involved attaching unique molecular identifiers to individual cDNA molecules, which allowed quantitative, reproducible TCR counting. TCRdb reprocessed the RACE reads with MiXCR, giving one entry per CDR3 protein. This table holds approximately 400,000 distinct CDR3 sequences, around 5.5% found once. This clonotype appeared a few times. Its matching antigen is unknown.

This sequence originates from a woman aged 45-65 years with alopecia areata. Some clones in this sample may be carry-over from other donors' samples. This specimen consisted of whole blood, obtained in connection with sensitization to the hapten diphenylcyclopropenone (DPC). The J gene is TRBJ2-5, the V gene TRBV6-2 or TRBV6-3; D gene unclear. CDR3 bases: TGTGCCAGCAGAACAAAAGGAAGCGTATCAGAGACCCAGTACTTC. Translated, it gives CASRTKGSVSETQYF.